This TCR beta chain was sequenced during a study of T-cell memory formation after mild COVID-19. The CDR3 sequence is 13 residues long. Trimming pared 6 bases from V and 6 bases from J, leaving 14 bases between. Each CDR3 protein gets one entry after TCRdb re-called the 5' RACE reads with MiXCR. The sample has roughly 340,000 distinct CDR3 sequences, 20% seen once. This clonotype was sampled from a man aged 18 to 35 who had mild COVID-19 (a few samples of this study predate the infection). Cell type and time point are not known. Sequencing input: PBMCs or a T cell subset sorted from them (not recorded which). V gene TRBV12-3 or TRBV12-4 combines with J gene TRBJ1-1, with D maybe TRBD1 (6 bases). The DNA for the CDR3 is TGTGCCAGCAGAGAGACAGGAGAAGCTGAAGCTTTCTTT. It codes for CASRETGEAEAFF.